The next 12 T cell receptor beta chains were all read from a single sample in a study of regulatory T cells in long-lasting Graves disease. Time point: newly diagnosed GD, antithyroid drugs for less than 3 months. There was RNA extracted from PBMCs, and the TCR library was made from it. Building of the TCR beta libraries involved iRepertoire HTBI primers and Arm-PCR of CDR3 regions. Using its own MiXCR run on the multiplex PCR reads, TCRdb lists one record per CDR3 protein. Seen here are hundreds of thousands of distinct CDR3 sequences, around 12% observed once, and the top ten hold around 10%. These same data were also listed under a study on T cells in Graves' hyperthyroidism and ophthalmopathy.

Sample: peripheral blood mononuclear cells (PBMCs), taken at new diagnosis, from a patient treated with antithyroid drugs. These receptors came from a woman under 40 with Graves disease.

The chain joins TRBV7-9 to TRBJ2-1; no clear D gene. The length of the CDR3 is 12 residues. Germline CDR1 SEHNR, CDR2 FQNEAQ (reference sequence). V lost 5 bases and J lost 8, with 10 bases in between. CDR3 bases: TGTGCCAGCAGCCCCCGCCGATATGAGCAGTTCTTC. Its protein is CASSPRRYEQFF. The whole variable domain, remainder taken from reference TRBV7-9 and TRBJ2-1, is DTGVSQNPRHKITKRGQNVTFRCDPISEHNRLYWYRQTLGQGPEFLTYFQNEAQLEKSRLLSDRFSAERPKGSFSTLEIQRTEQGDSAMYLCASSPRRYEQFFGPGTRLTVL.

This clonotype came up many times. V is TRBV12-3 or TRBV12-4 and J is TRBJ2-1; D might be TRBD2 (5 bases). This CDR3 spans 10 amino acids. Trimming removed 10 bases at V and 7 bases at J, with 8 bases between. The CDR3 DNA reads TGTGCCATACGGGGAAATGAGCAGTTCTTC. Translation gives CAIRGNEQFF.

This clonotype was detected many times. The V call is TRBV6-2 or TRBV6-3, the J call TRBJ2-1; a possible D gene is TRBD1 (6 bases). Per the germline V gene, CDR1 is MNHEY and CDR2 is SVGEGT. This CDR3 has 15 amino acids. V lost 4 bases and J lost 4, with 14 bases in between. The DNA for the CDR3 is TGTGCCAGCAGTTCAGCGACAGGCGGTTACAATGAGCAGTTCTTC. It translates to CASSSATGGYNEQFF.

This clonotype occurred many times. The gene calls are TRBV19 and TRBJ2-1; D gene uncertain. Germline-derived CDR1 and CDR2 are LNHDA and SQIVND (reference sequence). V lost 0 bases and J 5 bases, leaving 20 bases between the germline ends. The CDR3 consists of 18 residues. CDR3 nucleotides: TGTGCCAGTAGTATAGATCCACCGCCCGCGGATTACAACAATGAGCAGTTCTTC. Translating gives CASSIDPPPADYNNEQFF.

This clonotype was observed at least ten times. The rearrangement joins TRBV30 to TRBJ2-7; TRBD1 matches 10 bases. J was trimmed by 2 bases and V by 5 bases; bases with no gene match: 6. The CDR3 covers 14 residues. Germline V CDR1 and CDR2: GTSNPN, SVGIG (reference sequence). DNA of the CDR3: TGTGCCTGGTCAGCCGGGACAGGGGCCTACGAGCAGTACTTC. It translates to CAWSAGTGAYEQYF.

This clonotype has a count of ten or more. This chain joins TRBV12-3 or TRBV12-4 and TRBJ1-6; TRBD1 is a possible D gene (6 bases). Trimming removed 7 bases at V and 6 bases at J, with 13 bases between. The CDR3 extends over 14 amino acids. This CDR3 is CASTIGGINSPLHF. As DNA, the CDR3 is TGTGCCAGCACCATAGGGGGAATTAATTCACCCCTCCACTTT.

This chain joins TRBV11-2 and TRBJ1-2, with D possibly matching TRBD1 (5 bases). Per the germline V gene, CDR1 is SGHAT and CDR2 is FQNNGV. The CDR3 has 15 residues. V was shortened by 8 bases and J by 2 bases, with 18 bases between the two germline ends. For the CDR3, the DNA is TGTGCCAGCTCAGGGAGCAGGGAGGCGAACTATGGCTACACCTTC. This codes for CASSGSREANYGYTF. Full variable domain (outside the CDR3, taken from reference TRBV11-2 and TRBJ1-2): EAGVAQSPRYKIIEKRQSVAFWCNPISGHATLYWYQQILGQGPKLLIQFQNNGVVDDSQLPKDRFSAERLKGVDSTLKIQPAKLEDSAVYLCASSGSREANYGYTFGSGTRLTVV.

The chain links TRBV6-5 to TRBJ2-2; 8 bases are shared with TRBD1. Germline CDR1 is MNHEY and CDR2 is SVGAGI. V lost 2 bases to trimming and J lost 6 bases; unmatched junction nucleotides: 8. The CDR3 extends over 16 amino acids. The CDR3 is CASSYDRGFPPGELFF. The DNA for the CDR3 is TGTGCCAGCAGTTACGACAGGGGATTCCCCCCCGGGGAGCTGTTTTTT.

At least ten counts were recorded for this clonotype. V usage is TRBV28 and J usage is TRBJ2-3; D perhaps matches TRBD2 (5 bases). This CDR3 spans 16 amino acids. V lost 3 bases and J 2 bases, leaving 15 bases between the germline ends. Germline CDR1 is MDHEN and CDR2 is SYDVKM. The chain's CDR3 is CASSFSGSLLTDTQYF. The CDR3 DNA reads TGTGCCAGCAGTTTCTCGGGATCATTACTCACAGATACGCAGTATTTT. Based on the CDR3 plus reference TRBV28 and TRBJ2-3, the full variable domain is DVKVTQSSRYLVKRTGEKVFLECVQDMDHENMFWYRQDPGLGLRLIYFSYDVKMKEKGDIPEGYSVSREKKERFSLILESASTNQTSMYLCASSFSGSLLTDTQYFGPGTRLTVL.

This clonotype was seen many times. This chain links TRBV5-1 with TRBJ1-2, with a weak D call TRBD1 (5 bases). The CDR3 length is 14 residues. Between the trimmed V and J ends, which lost 1 base and 2 bases, there was a span of 9 bases. Germline V gives CDR1 SGHRS, CDR2 YFSETQ. The CDR3 region is CASSLNAGNYGYTF. The CDR3 DNA sequence: TGCGCCAGCAGCTTGAACGCAGGGAACTATGGCTACACCTTC.

This clonotype was seen repeatedly, ten times or more. The J gene is TRBJ2-3, the V gene TRBV6-2 or TRBV6-3, with 7 nucleotides matching TRBD1. The CDR3 runs to 15 residues. J lost 2 bases, V lost 6 bases, and 8 bases had no gene match. CDR1 is MNHEY and CDR2 is SVGEGT in the germline V gene. The chain's CDR3 is CASRPTGTHTDTQYF. The CDR3 coding sequence is TGTGCCAGCAGGCCGACAGGGACCCACACAGATACGCAGTATTTT.

In its sample, this clonotype was seen many times. The V gene is TRBV29-1, the J gene TRBJ2-1; perhaps D is TRBD1 or TRBD2 (5 bases each). V gave up 4 bases and J gave up 0 bases, with 7 bases separating them. This CDR3 is built from 13 residues. Germline assignment: CDR1 SQVTM and CDR2 ANQGSEA. CDR3 amino acids: CSVAGSSYNEQFF. The CDR3 bases are TGCAGCGTTGCAGGGAGCTCCTACAATGAGCAGTTCTTC.